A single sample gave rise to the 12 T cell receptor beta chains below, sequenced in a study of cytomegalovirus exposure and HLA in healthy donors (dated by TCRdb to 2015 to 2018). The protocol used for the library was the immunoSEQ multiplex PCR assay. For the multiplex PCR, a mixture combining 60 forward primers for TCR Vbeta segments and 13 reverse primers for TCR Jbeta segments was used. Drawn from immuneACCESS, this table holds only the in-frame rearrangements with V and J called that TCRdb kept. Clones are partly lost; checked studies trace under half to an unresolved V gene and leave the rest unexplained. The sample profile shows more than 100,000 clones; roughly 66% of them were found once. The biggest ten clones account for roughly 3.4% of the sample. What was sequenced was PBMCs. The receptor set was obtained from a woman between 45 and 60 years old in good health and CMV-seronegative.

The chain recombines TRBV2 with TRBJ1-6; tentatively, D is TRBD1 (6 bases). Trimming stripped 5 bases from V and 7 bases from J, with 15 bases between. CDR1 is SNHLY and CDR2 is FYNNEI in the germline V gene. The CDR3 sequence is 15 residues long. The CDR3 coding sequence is TGTGCCAGCAGTCCAGAACAGGGTTCAAATTCACCCCTCCACTTT. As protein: CASSPEQGSNSPLHF.

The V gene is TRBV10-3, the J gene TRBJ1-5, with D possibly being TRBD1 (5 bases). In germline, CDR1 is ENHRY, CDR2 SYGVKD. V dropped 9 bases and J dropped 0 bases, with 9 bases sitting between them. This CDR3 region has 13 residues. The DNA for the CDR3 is TGTGCCATAGGGGACTATAGCAATCAGCCCCAGCATTTT. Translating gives CAIGDYSNQPQHF.

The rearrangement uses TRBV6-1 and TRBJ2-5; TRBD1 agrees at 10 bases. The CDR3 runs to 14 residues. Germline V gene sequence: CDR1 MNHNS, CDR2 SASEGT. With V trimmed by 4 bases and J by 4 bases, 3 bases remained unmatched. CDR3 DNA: TGTGCCAGCAGTGTGGGACAGGGGACAGAGACCCAGTACTTC. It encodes CASSVGQGTETQYF.

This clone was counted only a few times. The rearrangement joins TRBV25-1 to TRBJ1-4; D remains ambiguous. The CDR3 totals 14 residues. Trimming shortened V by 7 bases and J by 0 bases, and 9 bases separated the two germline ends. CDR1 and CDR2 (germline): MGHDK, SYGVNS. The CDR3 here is CASKNGATNEKLFF. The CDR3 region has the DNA TGTGCCAGCAAAAACGGTGCAACTAATGAAAAACTGTTTTTT. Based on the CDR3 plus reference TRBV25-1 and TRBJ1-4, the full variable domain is EADIYQTPRYLVIGTGKKITLECSQTMGHDKMYWYQQDPGMELHLIHYSYGVNSTEKGDLSSESTVSRIRTEHFPLTLESARPSHTSQYLCASKNGATNEKLFFGSGTQLSVL.

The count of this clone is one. The CDR3 nucleotides are TGTGCCAGCAAAACGGGACAGGGGATTGAAAAACTGTTTTTT. It encodes CASKTGQGIEKLFF. The chain links TRBV6-5 to TRBJ1-4; TRBD1 matches 10 bases. J lost 7 bases, V lost 7 bases, and 6 bases had no gene match. The CDR3 has 14 residues. CDR1 MNHEY and CDR2 SVGAGI come from the germline V gene.

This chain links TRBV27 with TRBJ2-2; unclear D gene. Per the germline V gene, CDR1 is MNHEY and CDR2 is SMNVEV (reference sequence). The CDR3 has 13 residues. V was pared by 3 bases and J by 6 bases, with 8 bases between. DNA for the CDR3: TGTGCCAGCAGTTTTACTCTTCCCGGGGAGCTGTTTTTT. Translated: CASSFTLPGELFF.

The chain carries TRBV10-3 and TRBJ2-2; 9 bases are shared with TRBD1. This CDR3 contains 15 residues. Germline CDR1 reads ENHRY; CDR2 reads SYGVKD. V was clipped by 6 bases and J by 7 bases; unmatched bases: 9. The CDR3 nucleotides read TGTGCCATCAGGGGCCGGGACAGGGTTGACGGGGAGCTGTTTTTT. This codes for CAIRGRDRVDGELFF.

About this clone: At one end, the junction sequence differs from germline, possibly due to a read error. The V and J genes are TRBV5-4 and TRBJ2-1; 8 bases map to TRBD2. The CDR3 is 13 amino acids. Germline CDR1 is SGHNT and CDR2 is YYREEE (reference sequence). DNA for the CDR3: TGTGCCAGCAGCCTGGGACTAGGCCCTAGCTCGGTCTTC. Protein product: CASSLGLGPSSVF.

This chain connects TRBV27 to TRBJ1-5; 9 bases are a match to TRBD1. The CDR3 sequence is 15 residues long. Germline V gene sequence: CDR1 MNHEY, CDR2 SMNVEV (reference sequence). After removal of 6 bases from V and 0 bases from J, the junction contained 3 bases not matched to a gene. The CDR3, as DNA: TGTGCCAGCAGCTGGACAGGGGATAGCAATCAGCCCCAGCATTTT. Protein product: CASSWTGDSNQPQHF.

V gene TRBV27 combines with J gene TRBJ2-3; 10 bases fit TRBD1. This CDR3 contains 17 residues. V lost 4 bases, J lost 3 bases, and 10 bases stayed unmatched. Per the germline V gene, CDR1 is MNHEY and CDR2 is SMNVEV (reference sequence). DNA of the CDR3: TGTGCCAGCAGTTCGGCCGCCGGGACAGGGGAGACAGATACGCAGTATTTT. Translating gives CASSSAAGTGETDTQYF.

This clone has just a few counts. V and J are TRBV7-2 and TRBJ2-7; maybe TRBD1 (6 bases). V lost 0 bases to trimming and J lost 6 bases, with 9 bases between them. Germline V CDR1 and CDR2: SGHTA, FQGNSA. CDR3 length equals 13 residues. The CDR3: CASSLAGAREQYF. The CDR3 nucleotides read TGTGCCAGCAGCTTAGCGGGGGCCCGCGAGCAGTACTTC. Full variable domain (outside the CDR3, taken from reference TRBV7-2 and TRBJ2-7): GAGVSQSPSNKVTEKGKDVELRCDPISGHTALYWYRQSLGQGLEFLIYFQGNSAPDKSGLPSDRFSAERTGGSVSTLTIQRTQQEDSAVYLCASSLAGAREQYFGPGTRLTVT.

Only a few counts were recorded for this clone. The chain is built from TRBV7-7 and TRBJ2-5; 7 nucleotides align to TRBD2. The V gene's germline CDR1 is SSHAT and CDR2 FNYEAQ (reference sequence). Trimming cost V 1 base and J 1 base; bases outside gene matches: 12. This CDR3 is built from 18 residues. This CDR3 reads CASSLVLSGFGRQETQYF. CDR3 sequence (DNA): TGTGCCAGCAGCTTAGTGCTTAGCGGGTTTGGACGCCAAGAGACCCAGTACTTC. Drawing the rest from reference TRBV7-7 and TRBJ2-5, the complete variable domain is GAGVSQSPRYKVTKRGQDVTLRCDPISSHATLYWYQQALGQGPEFLTYFNYEAQPDKSGLPSDRFSAERPEGSISTLTIQRTEQRDSAMYRCASSLVLSGFGRQETQYFGPGTRLLVL.